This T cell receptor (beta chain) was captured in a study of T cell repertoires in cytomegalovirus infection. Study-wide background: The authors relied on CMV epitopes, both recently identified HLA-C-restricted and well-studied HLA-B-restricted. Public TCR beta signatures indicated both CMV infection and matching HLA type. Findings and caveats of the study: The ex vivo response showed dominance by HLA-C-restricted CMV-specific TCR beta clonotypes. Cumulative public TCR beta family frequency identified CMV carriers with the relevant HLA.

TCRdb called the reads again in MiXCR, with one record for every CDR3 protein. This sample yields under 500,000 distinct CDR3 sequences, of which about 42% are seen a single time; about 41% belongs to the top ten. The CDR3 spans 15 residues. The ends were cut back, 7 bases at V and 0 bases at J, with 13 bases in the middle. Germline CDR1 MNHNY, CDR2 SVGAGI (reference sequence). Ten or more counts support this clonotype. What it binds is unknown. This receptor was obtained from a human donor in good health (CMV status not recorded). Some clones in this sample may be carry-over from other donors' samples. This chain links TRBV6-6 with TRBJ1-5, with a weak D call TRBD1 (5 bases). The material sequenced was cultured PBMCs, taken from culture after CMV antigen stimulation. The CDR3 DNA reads TGTGCCAGCATTAGAGACAGATCTAGCAATCAGCCCCAGCATTTT. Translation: CASIRDRSSNQPQHF.